These 17 T cell receptor beta chains were all obtained from the same sample, sequenced in a study of T cells in Graves' hyperthyroidism and ophthalmopathy. TCR beta CDR3 regions were amplified from RNA transcripts. First-round RT-PCR with HTBI primers amplified the TCR CDR3 region. One entry per CDR3 protein results from TCRdb running MiXCR on the multiplex PCR reads. The sample includes 600,000 to 700,000 distinct CDR3 sequences, roughly 15% of them seen just once. The material sequenced was blood. The receptors were sampled from a woman aged 40 to 50 with Graves' ophthalmopathy.

This clonotype was seen at least ten times. V is TRBV19 and J is TRBJ1-1; D is perhaps TRBD1 (5 bases). CDR3 length: 12 amino acids. V dropped 6 bases and J dropped 7 bases, with 12 bases sitting between them. CDR1 and CDR2 from the germline V gene are LNHDA and SQIVND (reference sequence). The CDR3 DNA is TGTGCCAGTAGCCGGGGACGTAATGAAGCTTTCTTT. It translates to CASSRGRNEAFF.

This clonotype was observed at least ten times. This chain links TRBV7-8 with TRBJ2-5; TRBD2 matches at 10 bases. The germline V gene has CDR1 SGHVS and CDR2 FQNEAQ. V was clipped by 1 base and J by 0 bases; unmatched bases: 8. CDR3 length: 18 amino acids. CDR3 region: CASSLGLAGVHYQETQYF. For the CDR3, the DNA is TGTGCCAGCAGCTTAGGTCTAGCGGGAGTGCATTACCAAGAGACCCAGTACTTC.

The chain links TRBV28 to TRBJ1-5; 9 nucleotides agree with TRBD1. Trimming removed 3 bases from V and 0 bases from J; junction bases left unmatched: 15. Germline-derived CDR1 and CDR2 are MDHEN and SYDVKM. The CDR3 is 20 amino acids. CDR3 DNA: TGTGCCAGCAGTTTCGATTCTCCCGGGACAGGGTTTTATAGCAATCAGCCCCAGCATTTT. This codes for CASSFDSPGTGFYSNQPQHF.

This clonotype was detected a few times. The genes are TRBV6-5 and TRBJ1-1; no reliable D call. V lost 0 bases and J lost 4, with 15 bases in between. CDR1 and CDR2 from the germline V gene are MNHEY and SVGAGI. The CDR3 runs to 16 residues. The CDR3 reads CASSYSYSLLITEAFF. The CDR3 nucleotides read TGTGCCAGCAGTTACTCCTACAGCCTTTTGATCACTGAAGCTTTCTTT.

The V call is TRBV30, the J call TRBJ1-2; D is ambiguous. Trimming took off 5 bases at V and 3 bases at J, with 7 bases between the two ends. CDR3 length: 11 amino acids. Germline CDR1 GTSNPN, CDR2 SVGIG (reference sequence). CDR3 bases: TGTGCCTGGTCATTTTACTATGGCTACACCTTC. It codes for CAWSFYYGYTF.

This clonotype showed up just a few times. V gene TRBV7-2 combines with J gene TRBJ2-4; 7 nucleotides match TRBD2. J was trimmed by 5 bases and V by 7 bases; bases with no gene match: 11. This CDR3 contains 15 residues. Per the germline V gene, CDR1 is SGHTA and CDR2 is FQGNSA. The chain's CDR3 is CASKKKLAGENIQYF. CDR3 sequence (DNA): TGTGCCAGCAAAAAGAAACTCGCGGGGGAAAACATTCAGTACTTC. Full variable domain (missing parts from reference TRBV7-2 and TRBJ2-4): GAGVSQSPSNKVTEKGKDVELRCDPISGHTALYWYRQSLGQGLEFLIYFQGNSAPDKSGLPSDRFSAERTGGSVSTLTIQRTQQEDSAVYLCASKKKLAGENIQYFGAGTRLSVL.

This clonotype was seen many times. The J gene is TRBJ2-5, the V gene TRBV12-3 or TRBV12-4, with TRBD2 matching over 9 bases. J was trimmed by 4 bases and V by 3 bases; bases with no gene match: 0. The CDR3 extends over 13 amino acids. This chain's CDR3 is CASSFSGRETQYF. The CDR3 DNA is TGTGCCAGCAGTTTTAGCGGGAGAGAGACCCAGTACTTC.

The chain carries TRBV7-9 and TRBJ2-7, with TRBD1 identical over 9 bases. The germline gives CDR1 SEHNR, CDR2 FQNEAQ (reference sequence). V lost 5 bases, J lost 0 bases, and 5 bases stayed unmatched. The CDR3 runs to 15 residues. CDR3 DNA: TGTGCCAGCAGCCGGGGACAGGGTCCCTCCTACGAGCAGTACTTC. It encodes CASSRGQGPSYEQYF.

This clonotype was counted many times. The genes are TRBV7-3 and TRBJ2-7; D gene ambiguous. Germline V CDR1 and CDR2: SGHTA, FQGTGA. V was clipped by 5 bases and J by 0 bases, with 14 bases between them. The CDR3 has 15 residues. The DNA for the CDR3 is TGTGCCAGCAGCGCGCCCGGACGGGCCTCCTACGAGCAGTACTTC. Translating gives CASSAPGRASYEQYF.

This clonotype occurred many times. The chain couples TRBV29-1 to TRBJ1-1; 7 bases are a match to TRBD1. Germline V gives CDR1 SQVTM, CDR2 ANQGSEA. CDR3 length: 12 residues. J was trimmed by 6 bases and V by 0 bases; bases with no gene match: 1. CDR3 amino acids: CSVEDTGAEAFF. DNA of the CDR3: TGCAGCGTTGAAGACACAGGGGCTGAAGCTTTCTTT.

The V and J genes are TRBV6-5 and TRBJ1-6; TRBD1 matches at 11 bases. The CDR3 covers 15 residues. With 2 bases clipped from V and 6 bases from J, the junction kept 0 bases outside the gene matches. The V gene's germline CDR1 is MNHEY and CDR2 SVGAGI. CDR3 nucleotides: TGTGCCAGCAGTTACGGGACAGGGGGTAATTCACCCCTCCACTTT. It translates to CASSYGTGGNSPLHF.

V is TRBV7-2 and J is TRBJ1-1; D is uncertain. The CDR3 is made up of 15 amino acids. CDR1 and CDR2 (germline): SGHTA, FQGNSA. V was cut by 0 bases and J by 4 bases, with 12 bases left in between. In DNA, the CDR3 is TGTGCCAGCAGCTTAGCCTGGGCCCCCCCCACTGAAGCTTTCTTT. This codes for CASSLAWAPPTEAFF.

Ten or more counts support this clonotype. The chain joins TRBV11-2 to TRBJ1-2, with 9 positions matching TRBD1. V shed 1 base, J shed 3 bases, and the junction held 0 bases outside the gene matches. Germline values: CDR1 SGHAT, CDR2 FQNNGV. The CDR3 extends over 14 amino acids. CDR3 sequence: CASSLGDRDYGYTF. CDR3 DNA: TGTGCCAGCAGCTTAGGGGACAGGGACTATGGCTACACCTTC.

As DNA, the CDR3 is TGTGCCAGAGTAGCGGGATCCTACGAGCAGTACTTC. Its translation is CARVAGSYEQYF. The chain combines TRBV3-1 with TRBJ2-7, with 8 bases lining up with TRBD2. The germline CDR1 and CDR2 sequences are LGHDT and YNNKEL (reference sequence). After removal of 9 bases from V and 1 base from J, the junction contained 2 bases not matched to a gene. The CDR3 spans 12 residues.

This clonotype was detected a few times. The chain joins TRBV2 to TRBJ1-2; D possibly corresponds to TRBD1 (5 bases). Germline V lookup: CDR1 SNHLY, CDR2 FYNNEI. Trimming cost V 3 bases and J 7 bases, with 15 bases left between them. CDR3 size: 14 residues. The CDR3 sequence: CASSDWGMRRGYTF. In DNA, the CDR3 is TGTGCCAGCAGTGATTGGGGGATGAGGCGTGGCTACACCTTC.

This clonotype has a count of ten or more. The chain is built from TRBV14 and TRBJ1-1, with D perhaps matching TRBD1 (5 bases). Germline loops: CDR1 SGHDN, CDR2 FVKESK. V was shortened by 0 bases and J by 1 base, with 9 bases between the two germline ends. This CDR3 spans 15 amino acids. CDR3 sequence reads: CASSQEEGRNTEAFF. CDR3 in DNA: TGTGCCAGCAGCCAAGAAGAGGGGAGGAACACTGAAGCTTTCTTT.

The sample holds many counts of this clonotype. The chain recombines TRBV20-1 with TRBJ1-1, with a weak D call TRBD1 (5 bases). Trimming stripped 5 bases from V and 0 bases from J, with 16 bases between. The CDR3 totals 15 residues. The germline CDR1 and CDR2 sequences are DFQATT and SNEGSKA (reference sequence). The CDR3 region has the DNA TGCAGTGCTGTAGACAGCGATAAGATGAACACTGAAGCTTTCTTT. Its protein product is CSAVDSDKMNTEAFF.